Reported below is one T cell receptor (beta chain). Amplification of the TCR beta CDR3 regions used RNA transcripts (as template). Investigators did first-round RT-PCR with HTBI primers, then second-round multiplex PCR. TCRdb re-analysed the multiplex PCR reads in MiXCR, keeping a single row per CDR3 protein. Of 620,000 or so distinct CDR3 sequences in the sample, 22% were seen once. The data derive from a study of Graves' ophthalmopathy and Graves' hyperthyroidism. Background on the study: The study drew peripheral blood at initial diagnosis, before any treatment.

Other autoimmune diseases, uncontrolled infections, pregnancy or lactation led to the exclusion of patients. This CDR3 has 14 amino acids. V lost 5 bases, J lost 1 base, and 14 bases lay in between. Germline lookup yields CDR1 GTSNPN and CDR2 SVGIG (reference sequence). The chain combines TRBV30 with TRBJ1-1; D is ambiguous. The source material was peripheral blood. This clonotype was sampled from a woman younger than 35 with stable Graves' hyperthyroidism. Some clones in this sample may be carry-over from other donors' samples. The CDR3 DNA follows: TGTGCCTGGGCTTTGCGAAGGAAGAACACTGAAGCTTTCTTT. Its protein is CAWALRRKNTEAFF.